This TCR beta chain was recorded in a study of CD8 T cells in ankylosing spondylitis. This clonotype showed up many times. Its target is unknown. Findings of the study overall: Seven or eight highly homologous variants formed a TCR beta motif that appeared characteristic of ankylosing spondylitis blood.

MiXCR, applied by TCRdb to the 5' RACE reads, yields one record per CDR3 protein. This sample has roughly 230,000 distinct CDR3 sequences; about 20% occur once, and the top ten carry around 30%. Trimming removed 0 bases at V and 2 bases at J, with 9 bases between. The CDR3 extends over 15 amino acids. The V gene's germline CDR1 is LGHNA and CDR2 YNFKEQ. The chain links TRBV4-2 to TRBJ2-3, with D unclear. The clonotype originates from a male donor with ankylosing spondylitis or in good health (not recorded which). Sequencing was performed on blood, either unsorted or a sorted T cell fraction (not recorded which). The CDR3 sequence: CASSQDWGTTDTQYF. CDR3 nucleotide sequence: TGTGCCAGCAGCCAAGATTGGGGTACCACAGATACGCAGTATTTT.